These 27 T cell receptor beta chains share one sample of origin, sequenced in a study of CXCR3-negative and CXCR3-positive naive CD8 T cells. The libraries of TRB cDNA were prepared using 5' RACE with UMI labels. TCRdb re-called the 5' RACE reads; one entry per CDR3 protein, DNA not given. In all, the sample yields some 28,000 distinct CDR3 sequences. Sequencing input: memory CD8+ T cells from blood. These receptors all come from a human donor in good health. Some clones in this sample may be carry-over from other donors' samples.

The J gene is TRBJ2-2, the V gene TRBV7-9. Germline CDR1 SEHNR, CDR2 FQNEAQ (reference sequence). The CDR3 sequence is 14 residues long. The CDR3 loop is CASSLSFGTGELFF.

CDR3 in amino acids: CASTYGGPGDEQFF. The rearrangement links TRBV7-2 to TRBJ2-1; TCRdb calls TRBD2, which cannot be checked without DNA. The CDR3 consists of 14 residues. CDR1 is SGHTA and CDR2 is FQGNSA in the germline V gene.

The chain has TRBV7-9 and TRBJ2-2. This CDR3 spans 15 amino acids. Germline CDR1 and CDR2: SEHNR and FQNEAQ (reference sequence). The CDR3 loop reads CASSLEIANTGELFF.

The chain couples TRBV9 to TRBJ1-2; TCRdb's D call, TRBD1, is unchecked because there is no DNA. Germline V gives CDR1 SGDLS, CDR2 YYNGEE. CDR3 length equals 15 residues. CDR3 region: CASSEGNTGSNGYTF.

This chain connects TRBV7-9 to TRBJ2-7; no DNA is available, so the TRBD1 call from TCRdb remains unchecked. CDR3 length equals 12 residues. Germline CDR1 is SEHNR and CDR2 is FQNEAQ (reference sequence). The CDR3: CASKGQGYEQYF.

The gene calls are TRBV7-9 and TRBJ2-2. This CDR3 comprises 11 residues. CDR1 is SEHNR, CDR2 FQNEAQ, per germline (reference sequence). Here the CDR3 reads CASSSTGELFF.

The chain employs TRBV29-1 and TRBJ2-1; TCRdb's assignment of TRBD2 cannot be checked, as there is no DNA. This CDR3 has 13 residues. Germline V CDR1 and CDR2: SQVTM, ANQGSEA. CDR3 sequence: CSVVGLVDNEQFF.

This clonotype is deemed medium-sized by its frequency. The CDR3 reads CASSYSLVAGELFF. This chain links TRBV6-6 with TRBJ2-2. CDR3 length: 14 amino acids. Germline lookup yields CDR1 MNHNY and CDR2 SVGAGI (reference sequence).

Frequency places this clonotype as medium-sized. The gene calls are TRBV7-7 and TRBJ2-7; TCRdb outputs TRBD1, but without DNA this stays unchecked. This CDR3 has 12 amino acids. Germline CDR1 reads SSHAT; CDR2 reads FNYEAQ (reference sequence). CDR3 amino acids: CASSFGKREQYF.

The genes are TRBV9 and TRBJ2-5. Germline V gives CDR1 SGDLS, CDR2 YYNGEE. The CDR3 extends over 15 amino acids. CDR3 amino acids: CASSVEGTFQETQYF.

V gene TRBV10-3 combines with J gene TRBJ2-3; checking the TCRdb D call of TRBD2 is not possible without DNA. Germline V gene data show CDR1 as ENHRY and CDR2 as SYGVKD. The CDR3 contains 19 residues. CDR3 in amino acids: CAISDWEDSLVLSTDTQYF.

The rearrangement uses TRBV7-9 and TRBJ2-1. This CDR3 comprises 13 residues. Germline assignment: CDR1 SEHNR and CDR2 FQNEAQ (reference sequence). The CDR3 spells CASRMTPDHEQFF. Using reference TRBV7-9 and TRBJ2-1 for the parts outside the CDR3, the full variable domain is DTGVSQNPRHKITKRGQNVTFRCDPISEHNRLYWYRQTLGQGPEFLTYFQNEAQLEKSRLLSDRFSAERPKGSFSTLEIQRTEQGDSAMYLCASRMTPDHEQFFGPGTRLTVL.

The genes are TRBV29-1 and TRBJ2-5; TCRdb indicates TRBD2, and absent DNA this call remains unverified. The CDR3 loop spans 14 amino acids. Germline CDR1 SQVTM, CDR2 ANQGSEA. This CDR3 reads CSVRTGEFKETQYF.

The rearrangement uses TRBV7-6 and TRBJ2-3; TCRdb's assignment of TRBD2 cannot be checked, as there is no DNA. In germline, CDR1 is SGHVS, CDR2 FNYEAQ. The CDR3 loop spans 15 amino acids. This CDR3 reads CASSPGGSFTDTQYF.

The chain combines TRBV6-1 with TRBJ1-5; TCRdb proposes TRBD1, but this gene call is untestable without DNA. CDR3 length: 15 amino acids. Germline V lookup: CDR1 MNHNS, CDR2 SASEGT. The CDR3: CASSVDRGRILAQHF.

V is TRBV20-1 and J is TRBJ2-3; the TCRdb call, TRBD2, lacks DNA for checking. Germline V CDR1 and CDR2: DFQATT, SNEGSKA (reference sequence). The CDR3 has 18 residues. The chain's CDR3 is CSARALLSGGNDADTQYF.

The V and J genes are TRBV6-2 or TRBV6-3 and TRBJ2-3; the TCRdb call, TRBD2, lacks DNA for checking. Germline CDR1 is MNHEY and CDR2 is SVGEGT. This CDR3 region has 14 residues. The CDR3 loop reads CASSRTSDSDTQYF.

V gene TRBV5-1 combines with J gene TRBJ2-2. From germline, CDR1 is SGHRS and CDR2 YFSETQ. This CDR3 comprises 11 residues. The CDR3 sequence is CASSLAVELFF.

The chain carries TRBV20-1 and TRBJ1-2; there is no DNA to check the TCRdb D call of TRBD1. This CDR3 has 16 residues. CDR1 and CDR2 from the germline V gene are DFQATT and SNEGSKA (reference sequence). CDR3 amino acids: CSARSPRGGSGEGYTF.

The rearrangement joins TRBV20-1 to TRBJ2-3. This CDR3 is 16 amino acids long. In germline, CDR1 is DFQATT, CDR2 SNEGSKA (reference sequence). CDR3 residues: CSARDTARMSVDTQYF.

The chain recombines TRBV12-3 or TRBV12-4 with TRBJ2-1; TCRdb proposes TRBD2, but this gene call is untestable without DNA. CDR3 length: 14 residues. The CDR3 loop is CASITGGAGNEQFF.

The CDR3 sequence: CASSSQGGEQFF. The chain uses TRBV7-9 and TRBJ2-1; no DNA is available, so the TRBD1 call from TCRdb remains unchecked. CDR3 length equals 12 residues. Looked up from germline, CDR1 is SEHNR and CDR2 is FQNEAQ (reference sequence).

This sequence joins TRBV29-1 and TRBJ2-1; TCRdb reports TRBD1, a call that lacks DNA to check it against. This CDR3 has 14 amino acids. Germline V gene sequence: CDR1 SQVTM, CDR2 ANQGSEA. This CDR3 is CSVELRTGYNEQFF.

The chain is built from TRBV10-3 and TRBJ2-5. Germline assignment: CDR1 ENHRY and CDR2 SYGVKD. This CDR3 has 16 residues. The CDR3 is CAISESIRQHQETQYF.

The rearrangement links TRBV30 to TRBJ1-2; the TCRdb D gene call, TRBD1, has no DNA to confirm it. The CDR3 contains 15 residues. Germline V lookup: CDR1 GTSNPN, CDR2 SVGIG (reference sequence). The CDR3 sequence is CAWVRDRVANYGYTF.

The CDR3 protein is CASDGDTLGNTIYF. The chain is built from TRBV7-9 and TRBJ1-3; the TCRdb call, TRBD1, lacks DNA for checking. The CDR3 is 14 residues long. Germline V gene data show CDR1 as SEHNR and CDR2 as FQNEAQ (reference sequence). The full variable domain, rest sourced from reference TRBV7-9 and TRBJ1-3, is DTGVSQNPRHKITKRGQNVTFRCDPISEHNRLYWYRQTLGQGPEFLTYFQNEAQLEKSRLLSDRFSAERPKGSFSTLEIQRTEQGDSAMYLCASDGDTLGNTIYFGEGSWLTVV.

The chain has TRBV7-9 and TRBJ2-7; TCRdb outputs TRBD1, but without DNA this stays unchecked. This CDR3 has 14 residues. Germline CDR1 and CDR2: SEHNR and FQNEAQ (reference sequence). CDR3 amino acids: CASSFGGTGDEQYF.